Listed below are T cell receptor beta chains from one sample, sequenced in a study of breast tumors, draining lymph nodes, adjacent tissues. TCRdb re-called the multiplex PCR reads through MiXCR, storing one row per CDR3 protein. Among approximately 100,000 distinct CDR3 sequences listed, less than 25% were seen once. Input material: axillary lymph node tissue. Receptors originate from a female donor with breast cancer. Some clones in this sample may be carry-over from other donors' samples. Each CDR3 is given with its conserved first and last residue. The D gene is left open where the match is weak. Rows give clone size only sometimes, using once, few, many, or a class for an expanded clone.

many	TRBJ2-2	TRBV7-9	NA	TGTGCCAGCGGGCCGGGATGGGTCGGGGAGCTGTTTTTT	CASGPGWVGELFF
many	TRBJ1-6	TRBV3-1	TRBD1	TGTGCCAGCAGCCATCTGAGGACAGGGTCTTCACCCCTCCACTTT	CASSHLRTGSSPLHF
many	TRBJ2-7	TRBV4-1	NA	TGCGCCAGCAGCCGCTTGATGGGCAGGCGGGATTCCTACGAGCAGTACTTC	CASSRLMGRRDSYEQYF
many	TRBJ2-7	TRBV20-1	TRBD1	TGCAGTGCTAGAGATTCTCGGACAGGGGTAGGCGAGCAGTACTTC	CSARDSRTGVGEQYF
many	TRBJ1-2	TRBV7-9	NA	TGTGCCAGCAGCTTATTTCCCGTAGGGAAAACTGGCTACACCTTC	CASSLFPVGKTGYTF
NA	TRBJ1-5	TRBV28	TRBD1	TGTGCCAGCAGTCCCGGGACAGGTTATAGCAATCAGCCCCAGCATTTT	CASSPGTGYSNQPQHF
many	TRBJ2-6	TRBV9	NA	TGTGCCAGCAGCACGACAGGCCTCCCCGGGGCCAACGTCCTGACTTTC	CASSTTGLPGANVLTF
many	TRBJ2-7	TRBV5-1	NA	TGCGCCAGCAGCTTGGACACCGGGACGGCCTCCTACGAGCAGTACTTC	CASSLDTGTASYEQYF
many	TRBJ1-5	TRBV28	TRBD1	TGTGCCAGCAGTTCAGGGACAGGATATCAGCCCCAGCATTTT	CASSSGTGYQPQHF
many	TRBJ2-5	TRBV12-3/TRBV12-4	TRBD2	TGTGCCAGCAGTTTACGGACTAGCGGTTTAACTCAAGAGACCCAGTACTTC	CASSLRTSGLTQETQYF
NA	TRBJ1-5	TRBV27	NA	TGTGCCAGCAGTTTATCGTTTGGCAGGGGATTCAATCAGCCCCAGCATTTT	CASSLSFGRGFNQPQHF
many	TRBJ2-1	TRBV14	TRBD2	TGTGCCAGCAGCCCGCGGACTAGCGGGAGCCCTGAGCAGTTCTTC	CASSPRTSGSPEQFF
many	TRBJ1-4	TRBV9	NA	TGTGCCAGCAGCGTAGGGGGAGAACCGATAACTAATGAAAAACTGTTTTTT	CASSVGGEPITNEKLFF
NA	TRBJ2-5	TRBV7-6	NA	TGTGCCAGCAGTCCCGCCTGGGCAGCAACGACAGAAGAGACCCAGTACTTC	CASSPAWAATTEETQYF
NA	TRBJ1-5	TRBV5-6	TRBD1	TGTGCCAGCGGCCGAGGACAGGACCACCAGCCCCAGCATTTT	CASGRGQDHQPQHF
many	TRBJ2-7	TRBV2	NA	TGTGCCAGCAGTGGCAACCGGGACGGAGCCTCCTACGAGCAGTACTTC	CASSGNRDGASYEQYF